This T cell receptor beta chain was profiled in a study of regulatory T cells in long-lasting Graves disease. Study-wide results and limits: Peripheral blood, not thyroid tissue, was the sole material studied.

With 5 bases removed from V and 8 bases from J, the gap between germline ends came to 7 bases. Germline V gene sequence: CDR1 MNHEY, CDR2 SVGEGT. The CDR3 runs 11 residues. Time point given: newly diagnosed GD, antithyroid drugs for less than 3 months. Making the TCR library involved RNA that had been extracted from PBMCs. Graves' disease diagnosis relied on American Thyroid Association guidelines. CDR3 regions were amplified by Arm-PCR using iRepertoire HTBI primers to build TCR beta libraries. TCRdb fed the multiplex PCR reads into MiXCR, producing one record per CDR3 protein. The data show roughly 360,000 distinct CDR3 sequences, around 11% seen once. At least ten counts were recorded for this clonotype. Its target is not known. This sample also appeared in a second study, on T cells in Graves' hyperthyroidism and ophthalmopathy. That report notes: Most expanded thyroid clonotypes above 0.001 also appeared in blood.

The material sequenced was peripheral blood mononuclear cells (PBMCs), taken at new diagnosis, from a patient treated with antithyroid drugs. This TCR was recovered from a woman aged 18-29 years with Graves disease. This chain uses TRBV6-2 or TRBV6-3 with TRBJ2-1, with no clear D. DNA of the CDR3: TGTGCCAGCAGTCTACCCTATGAGCAGTTCTTC. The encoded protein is CASSLPYEQFF.